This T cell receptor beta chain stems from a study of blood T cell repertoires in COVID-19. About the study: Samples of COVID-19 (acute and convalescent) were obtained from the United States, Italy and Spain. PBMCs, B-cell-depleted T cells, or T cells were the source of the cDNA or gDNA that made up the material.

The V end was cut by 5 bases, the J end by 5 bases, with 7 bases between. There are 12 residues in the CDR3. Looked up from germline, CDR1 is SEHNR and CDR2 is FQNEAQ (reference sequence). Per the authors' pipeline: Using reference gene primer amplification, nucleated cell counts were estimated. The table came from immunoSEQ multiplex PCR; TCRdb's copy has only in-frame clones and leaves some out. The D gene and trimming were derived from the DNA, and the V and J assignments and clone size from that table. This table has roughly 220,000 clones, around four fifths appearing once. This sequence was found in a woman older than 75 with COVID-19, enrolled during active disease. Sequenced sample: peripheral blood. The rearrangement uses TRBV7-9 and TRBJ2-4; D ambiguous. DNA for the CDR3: TGTGCCAGCAGCCATCGGGAAAACATTCAGTACTTC. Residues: CASSHRENIQYF.